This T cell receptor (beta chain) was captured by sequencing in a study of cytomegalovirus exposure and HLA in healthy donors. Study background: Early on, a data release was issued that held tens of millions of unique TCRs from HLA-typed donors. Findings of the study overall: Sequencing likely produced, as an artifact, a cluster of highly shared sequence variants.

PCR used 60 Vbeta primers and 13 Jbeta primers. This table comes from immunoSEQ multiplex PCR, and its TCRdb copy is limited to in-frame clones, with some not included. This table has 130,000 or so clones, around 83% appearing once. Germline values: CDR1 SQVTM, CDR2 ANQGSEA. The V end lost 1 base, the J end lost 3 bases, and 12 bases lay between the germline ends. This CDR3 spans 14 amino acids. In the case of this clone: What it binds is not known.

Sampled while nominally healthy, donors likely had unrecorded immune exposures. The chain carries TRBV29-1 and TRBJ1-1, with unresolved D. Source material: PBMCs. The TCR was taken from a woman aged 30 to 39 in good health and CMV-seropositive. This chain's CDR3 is CSVEAWATDTEAFF. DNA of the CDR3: TGCAGCGTTGAAGCGTGGGCCACGGACACTGAAGCTTTCTTT.